The next 20 T cell receptor beta chains were all read from a single sample in a study of shared clonotypes between healthy human individuals. Profiled with immunoSEQ multiplex PCR; TCRdb holds only in-frame clones, not every one. There are roughly 76,000 clones in the sample; around 57% occur only once, and around 50% lies in the top ten. What was sequenced was memory CD8+ T cells sorted from blood. Subset denoted: CD45RO+ cells pooled with CCR7-negative TemRA cells. These receptors were collected from a man aged 30 to 39 in good health.

This clone was seen only a few times. The rearrangement uses TRBV5-1 and TRBJ1-1; D not certain. V shed 4 bases and J shed 3 bases, with 13 bases lying between them. The CDR3 is 14 amino acids. The V gene's germline CDR1 is SGHRS and CDR2 YFSETQ. The CDR3 sequence: CASSPGVGDTEAFF. For the CDR3, the DNA is TGCGCCAGCAGCCCCGGGGTGGGTGACACTGAAGCTTTCTTT.

This clone was observed once. This chain links TRBV28 with TRBJ2-7; D not certain. The CDR3 spans 13 residues. Trimming took 6 bases from V and 3 from J, leaving 12 bases between them. Germline V gene sequence: CDR1 MDHEN, CDR2 SYDVKM. CDR3 loop: CASRPPWGYEQYF. The CDR3 region has the DNA TGTGCCAGCAGGCCCCCATGGGGCTACGAGCAGTACTTC.

The genes are TRBV9 and TRBJ2-2; no clear D gene. The length of the CDR3 is 16 residues. The V gene's germline CDR1 is SGDLS and CDR2 YYNGEE. V was shortened by 0 bases and J by 5 bases, with 14 bases between the two germline ends. Here the CDR3 reads CASSVEVSFLTGELFF. The CDR3 DNA reads as TGTGCCAGCAGCGTAGAGGTTAGCTTTTTGACCGGGGAGCTGTTTTTT.

This rearrangement joins TRBV9 to TRBJ2-2; the D gene is possibly TRBD2 (6 bases). V was clipped by 3 bases and J by 0 bases, with 15 bases between them. This CDR3 contains 17 residues. The germline V gene has CDR1 SGDLS and CDR2 YYNGEE. This chain's CDR3 is CASSEPVADSNTGELFF. CDR3 DNA: TGTGCCAGCAGCGAACCGGTAGCGGATTCGAACACCGGGGAGCTGTTTTTT.

At least ten counts were recorded for this clone. CDR3 protein: CASSFTDTGELFF. The CDR3 DNA reads TGTGCCAGCAGCTTTACCGACACCGGGGAGCTGTTTTTT. The chain combines TRBV5-4 with TRBJ2-2; D uncertain. CDR1 is SGHNT, CDR2 YYREEE, per germline (reference sequence). The CDR3 totals 13 residues. With 2 bases removed from V and 3 bases from J, the gap between germline ends came to 5 bases.

The chain uses TRBV6-1 and TRBJ2-1; 10 nucleotides agree with TRBD1. From germline, CDR1 is MNHNS and CDR2 SASEGT. The CDR3 runs to 15 residues. Germline trimming cut 7 bases from V and 7 bases from J; bases unmatched to any gene: 10. CDR3 residues: CASTSGTGAPNEQFF. CDR3 nucleotide sequence: TGTGCCAGCACCTCCGGGACAGGGGCCCCTAATGAGCAGTTCTTC.

The chain couples TRBV7-9 to TRBJ1-2, with D unclear. Trimming left V 8 bases short and J 1 base short, with 17 bases between. Germline V gene sequence: CDR1 SEHNR, CDR2 FQNEAQ (reference sequence). This CDR3 is built from 15 residues. DNA of the CDR3: TGTGCCAGCGGGCTTCGGGAACTCAATAACTATGGCTACACCTTC. Protein product: CASGLRELNNYGYTF.

The chain is built from TRBV5-1 and TRBJ2-3; TRBD1 matches 8 bases. Germline V gene lookup returns CDR1 SGHRS and CDR2 YFSETQ. J lost 1 base, V lost 4 bases, and 5 bases had no gene match. This CDR3 contains 15 residues. The CDR3 protein is CASSPRGRGTDTQYF. The DNA for the CDR3 is TGCGCCAGCAGCCCCAGGGGGCGCGGCACAGATACGCAGTATTTT.

This chain uses TRBV29-1 with TRBJ2-7; TRBD2 is a possible D gene (6 bases). The CDR3 is 12 amino acids. V was shortened by 4 bases and J by 5 bases, with 12 bases between the two germline ends. The germline V gene has CDR1 SQVTM and CDR2 ANQGSEA. CDR3 amino acids: CSVVPGTHEQYF. CDR3 DNA: TGCAGCGTTGTGCCAGGGACTCACGAGCAGTACTTC.

The chain joins TRBV28 to TRBJ2-3; D might be TRBD2 (5 bases). The CDR3 is made up of 12 amino acids. Germline-derived CDR1 and CDR2 are MDHEN and SYDVKM. V was shortened by 4 bases and J by 5 bases, with 7 bases between the two germline ends. The CDR3 sequence is CASSSAGDTQYF. For the CDR3, the DNA is TGTGCCAGCAGTTCCGCGGGAGATACGCAGTATTTT.

This chain links TRBV28 with TRBJ1-1; 9 bases map to TRBD1. This CDR3 is 16 amino acids long. Germline assignment: CDR1 MDHEN and CDR2 SYDVKM. J lost 3 bases, V lost 4 bases, and 9 bases had no gene match. The CDR3 sequence: CASSSYRGREYTEAFF. For the CDR3, the DNA is TGTGCCAGCAGTTCTTACAGGGGGCGGGAATACACTGAAGCTTTCTTT.

The chain combines TRBV30 with TRBJ2-7; tentative D call: TRBD2 (6 bases). CDR3 length equals 15 residues. Trimming cost V 2 bases and J 4 bases, with 18 bases left between them. CDR1 is GTSNPN, CDR2 SVGIG, per germline (reference sequence). CDR3 protein: CAWSWGVGNLYEQYF. CDR3 DNA: TGTGCCTGGAGTTGGGGGGTCGGAAACCTATACGAGCAGTACTTC. Drawing the rest from reference TRBV30 and TRBJ2-7, the complete variable domain is SQTIHQWPATLVQPVGSPLSLECTVEGTSNPNLYWYRQAAGRGLQLLFYSVGIGQISSEVPQNLSASRPQDRQFILSSKKLLLSDSGFYLCAWSWGVGNLYEQYFGPGTRLTVT.

The rearrangement uses TRBV28 and TRBJ2-7, with 12 bases identical to TRBD2. V was clipped by 5 bases and J by 0 bases; unmatched bases: 5. The CDR3 runs 16 residues. The germline V gene has CDR1 MDHEN and CDR2 SYDVKM. CDR3 bases: TGTGCCAGCAGTCCGGCTAGCGGGAGGGACTCCTACGAGCAGTACTTC. It specifies CASSPASGRDSYEQYF.

As concerns this clone: With only one base between it and a far larger clone, this is likely a read error. For the CDR3, the DNA is TGTGCCAGCAGCCCAGGGACCGGGGAGCTGTTTTTT. Translating it yields CASSPGTGELFF. The gene calls are TRBV6-5 and TRBJ2-2, with D possibly TRBD1 on 5 matching bases. V was clipped by 6 bases and J by 5 bases, with 7 bases between them. The germline CDR1 and CDR2 sequences are MNHEY and SVGAGI. This CDR3 has 12 residues.

The chain links TRBV27 to TRBJ2-7; 8 bases are shared with TRBD1. The length of the CDR3 is 16 residues. CDR1 and CDR2 from the germline V gene are MNHEY and SMNVEV (reference sequence). Trimming cost V 5 bases and J 2 bases; bases outside gene matches: 11. The CDR3 sequence is CASSHLGTGAPYEQYF. The DNA of the CDR3 is TGTGCCAGCAGTCACCTCGGGACAGGCGCCCCCTACGAGCAGTACTTC.

Only a few counts were recorded for this clone. V and J are TRBV19 and TRBJ1-4; 8 nucleotides align to TRBD1. With V trimmed by 6 bases and J by 4 bases, 7 bases remained unmatched. Germline loops: CDR1 LNHDA, CDR2 SQIVND (reference sequence). The CDR3 extends over 15 amino acids. CDR3 sequence reads: CASRRTGHVNEKLFF. In nucleotides, the CDR3 is TGTGCCAGTAGGCGGACAGGGCATGTTAATGAAAAACTGTTTTTT.

The gene calls are TRBV5-6 and TRBJ2-7; TRBD1 matches at 7 bases. This CDR3 comprises 12 residues. CDR1 and CDR2 from the germline V gene are SGHDT and YYEEEE. V trimming: 5 bases; J trimming: 3 bases; junction bases outside the gene matches: 2. For the CDR3, the DNA is TGTGCCAGCAGTCGGACAGGCTACGAGCAGTACTTC. Translating it yields CASSRTGYEQYF.

The genes are TRBV25-1 and TRBJ2-1, with 9 bases fitting TRBD2. Trimming removed 2 bases from V and 0 bases from J; junction bases left unmatched: 2. Germline V gene sequence: CDR1 MGHDK, CDR2 SYGVNS. The CDR3 consists of 16 residues. CDR3 nucleotides: TGTGCCAGCAGTGAACAAGCGGGGGGCTCCTACAATGAGCAGTTCTTC. Encoded protein: CASSEQAGGSYNEQFF. The complete variable domain, with remaining parts taken from reference TRBV25-1 and TRBJ2-1, reads EADIYQTPRYLVIGTGKKITLECSQTMGHDKMYWYQQDPGMELHLIHYSYGVNSTEKGDLSSESTVSRIRTEHFPLTLESARPSHTSQYLCASSEQAGGSYNEQFFGPGTRLTVL.

In the case of this clone: It differs at one base from a far larger clone, so likely a read error. The identical CDR3 is also encoded by other nucleotide sequences in the sample. V gene TRBV28 combines with J gene TRBJ2-1; D is perhaps TRBD1 (6 bases). V shed 6 bases and J shed 8 bases, with 14 bases lying between them. The germline V gene has CDR1 MDHEN and CDR2 SYDVKM. This CDR3 has 13 amino acids. CDR3 nucleotides: TGTGCCAGCAGGACTCCACAGGGTGATGAGCAGTTCTTC. This gives the protein CASRTPQGDEQFF.

V and J are TRBV6-1 and TRBJ1-4; D not certain. The germline CDR1 and CDR2 sequences are MNHNS and SASEGT. Trimming stripped 7 bases from V and 6 bases from J, with 6 bases between. The CDR3 is 11 residues long. The CDR3 is CASKGYEKLFF. Here the CDR3 DNA reads TGTGCCAGCAAAGGATATGAAAAACTGTTTTTT.